This TCR beta chain comes out of a study of T cells in Graves' hyperthyroidism and ophthalmopathy. Study in general: Any treatment followed the collection of peripheral blood at initial diagnosis.

This clonotype was detected only a few times. Antigen unknown. Thyroid ultrasound and orbital computed tomography, with clinical symptoms and serum thyroxine and TRAb, informed diagnoses. Whole-study findings and limits: Ophthalmopathy was told apart from stable hyperthyroidism by a 13 V-J model.

It was RNA transcripts that yielded the amplified TCR beta CDR3 regions. RT-PCR in the first round (using the HTBI primer set) targeted the TCR CDR3. TCRdb re-called the multiplex PCR reads through MiXCR, storing one row per CDR3 protein. The sample lists about 720,000 distinct CDR3 sequences; around a sixth were seen once. The sequenced sample was blood. This TCR was sampled from a woman in her forties or fifties with Graves' hyperthyroidism that later progressed to Graves' ophthalmopathy.

The CDR3: CASQGAITDTQYF. CDR3 DNA sequence: TGTGCCAGCCAGGGGGCGATCACAGATACGCAGTATTTT. This chain connects TRBV7-9 to TRBJ2-3; 8 nucleotides agree with TRBD1. The CDR3 consists of 13 residues. V was clipped by 8 bases and J by 2 bases; unmatched bases: 3. Germline V CDR1 and CDR2: SEHNR, FQNEAQ (reference sequence).